This entry concerns a single T cell receptor (beta chain). This specimen comes from a study of technical replicates of blood from a handful of donors. Trimming removed 4 bases from V and 7 bases from J; junction bases left unmatched: 13. CDR1 and CDR2 (germline): LNHDA, SQIVND (reference sequence). CDR3 length equals 17 residues. Produced via immunoSEQ multiplex PCR; TCRdb's table is partial and in-frame only. The sample yields about 100,000 clones, approximately 95% seen once. Material for sequencing was T cells isolated from PBMCs. This sequence originates from a human donor in good health. V and J are TRBV19 and TRBJ2-1; 10 bases line up with TRBD1. The CDR3 protein is CASSKGSRDRGVNEQFF. DNA of the CDR3: TGTGCCAGTAGTAAGGGTAGTCGGGACAGGGGAGTTAATGAGCAGTTCTTC.